Shown below are 17 T cell receptor beta chains from a single sample sequenced in a study of technical replicates of blood from a handful of donors. Produced via immunoSEQ multiplex PCR; TCRdb's table is partial and in-frame only. In the table there are some 48,000 clones, about 94% of which are singletons. The sequenced material came from PBMCs. Receptors were obtained from a human donor in good health. Some clones in this sample may be carry-over from other donors' samples.

The chain carries TRBV5-6 and TRBJ2-3, with D perhaps matching TRBD2 (5 bases). The germline CDR1 and CDR2 sequences are SGHDT and YYEEEE. V lost 0 bases and J 6 bases, leaving 23 bases between the germline ends. The CDR3 extends over 18 amino acids. CDR3 in DNA: TGTGCCAGCAGCTTGGCCGGTGGTAGCGCCACCACAGCGGATACGCAGTATTTT. Translating it yields CASSLAGGSATTADTQYF. Filled out from reference TRBV5-6 and TRBJ2-3, the complete variable domain reads DAGVTQSPTHLIKTRGQQVTLRCSPKSGHDTVSWYQQALGQGPQFIFQYYEEEERQRGNFPDRFSGHQFPNYSSELNVNALLLGDSALYLCASSLAGGSATTADTQYFGPGTRLTVL.

The J gene is TRBJ2-2, the V gene TRBV2; 10 bases agree with TRBD2. The CDR3 loop spans 16 amino acids. The V gene's germline CDR1 is SNHLY and CDR2 FYNNEI. With 7 bases clipped from V and 5 bases from J, the junction kept 10 bases outside the gene matches. CDR3 DNA: TGTGCCAGCATTGAGGGTCTACTAGCGGGGACCGGGGAGCTGTTTTTT. It encodes CASIEGLLAGTGELFF.

The CDR3 region has the DNA TGTGCCAGCAGCTTAGCACGGACCGGAGGATACGAGCAGTACTTC. As protein: CASSLARTGGYEQYF. V usage is TRBV7-2 and J usage is TRBJ2-7, with D maybe TRBD2 (5 bases). The V gene lost 0 bases and the J gene lost 4 bases, with 13 bases spanning the gap. Germline values: CDR1 SGHTA, CDR2 FQGNSA. The CDR3 length is 15 residues.

The chain carries TRBV4-2 and TRBJ2-1; possibly TRBD1 for D (6 bases). Germline V gene lookup returns CDR1 LGHNA and CDR2 YNFKEQ. The V gene lost 4 bases and the J gene lost 4 bases, with 11 bases spanning the gap. There are 14 residues in the CDR3. Here the CDR3 reads CASSPGHGYNEQFF. As DNA, the CDR3 is TGTGCCAGCAGCCCGGGACACGGATACAATGAGCAGTTCTTC.

The chain is built from TRBV5-1 and TRBJ2-3, with 9 bases identical to TRBD1. CDR3 length equals 17 residues. Looked up from germline, CDR1 is SGHRS and CDR2 is YFSETQ. V shed 2 bases and J 0 bases; nucleotides not matched to a gene: 7. CDR3 sequence (DNA): TGCGCCAGCAGCTTAAGTTGGACAGGGGCTAGCACAGATACGCAGTATTTT. This gives the protein CASSLSWTGASTDTQYF.

The V and J genes are TRBV9 and TRBJ2-5; 7 positions match TRBD1. The germline V gene has CDR1 SGDLS and CDR2 YYNGEE. The CDR3 has 12 amino acids. Trimming removed 0 bases from V and 8 bases from J; junction bases left unmatched: 1. For the CDR3, the DNA is TGTGCCAGCAGCGTAGCAGGGGGTACCCAGTACTTC. It encodes CASSVAGGTQYF.

This chain uses TRBV5-1 with TRBJ2-2, with 11 bases that match TRBD2. Germline lookup yields CDR1 SGHRS and CDR2 YFSETQ. The CDR3 has 15 residues. Unmatched junction bases numbered 4, after V lost 4 bases and J lost 5 bases. CDR3 sequence reads: CASSLLAGVTGELFF. The CDR3 DNA follows: TGCGCCAGCAGCCTACTAGCGGGAGTTACCGGGGAGCTGTTTTTT.

V is TRBV12-2 and J is TRBJ2-2; the listed D gene, TRBD2, was not tested against the DNA. TRBV12-2 is described as a pseudogene. The CDR3 covers 16 residues. CDR3 loop: CASRETLREHFGELFF. The CDR3 coding sequence is TGTGCAAGTCGCGAAACCCTACGGGAGCATTTCGGGGAGCTGTTTTTT.

The chain employs TRBV5-6 and TRBJ2-3; 13 positions match TRBD2. CDR3 size: 18 residues. Looked up from germline, CDR1 is SGHDT and CDR2 is YYEEEE. V gave up 4 bases and J gave up 3 bases; unmatched junction bases: 11. CDR3 loop: CASSLLGLAGVGTDTQYF. The DNA of the CDR3 is TGTGCCAGCAGCCTACTCGGACTAGCGGGAGTCGGGACAGATACGCAGTATTTT.

This chain connects TRBV7-9 to TRBJ2-7, with a weak D call TRBD2 (6 bases). The CDR3 loop spans 14 amino acids. Per the germline V gene, CDR1 is SEHNR and CDR2 is FQNEAQ (reference sequence). The V and J ends lost 2 bases and 0 bases respectively, with 8 bases between them. The CDR3 loop is CASSLMGGSYEQYF. CDR3 bases: TGTGCCAGCAGCTTAATGGGGGGCTCCTACGAGCAGTACTTC.

The chain employs TRBV6-5 and TRBJ1-4; 9 bases map to TRBD1. V shed 6 bases, J shed 7 bases, and the junction held 6 bases outside the gene matches. This CDR3 region has 14 residues. The germline V gene has CDR1 MNHEY and CDR2 SVGAGI. In DNA form, the CDR3 reads TGTGCCAGCAGAGAGACAGGGGGAAGTGAAAAACTGTTTTTT. It translates to CASRETGGSEKLFF.

V usage is TRBV29-1 and J usage is TRBJ2-5; 9 nucleotides match TRBD1. The germline CDR1 and CDR2 sequences are SQVTM and ANQGSEA. Trimming at V came to 7 bases and at J to 1 base, leaving 4 bases not matched to a gene. The CDR3 extends over 13 amino acids. In DNA form, the CDR3 reads TGCAGCGGAAGGGGACAGGGCCAAGAGACCCAGTACTTC. This codes for CSGRGQGQETQYF.

The chain couples TRBV6-1 to TRBJ2-7, with D unresolved. CDR3 length: 12 residues. V was shortened by 7 bases and J by 0 bases, with 7 bases between the two germline ends. CDR1 MNHNS and CDR2 SASEGT come from the germline V gene. CDR3 protein: CASKLVSYEQYF. The CDR3 region has the DNA TGTGCCAGCAAGCTCGTCTCCTACGAGCAGTACTTC.

The gene calls are TRBV6-5 and TRBJ2-1; the match to TRBD2 covers 9 bases. The V gene's germline CDR1 is MNHEY and CDR2 SVGAGI. The CDR3 runs to 15 residues. V trimming: 0 bases; J trimming: 9 bases; junction bases outside the gene matches: 6. This CDR3 is CASSYSVAGVGEQFF. The CDR3 nucleotides are TGTGCCAGCAGTTACTCGGTAGCGGGAGTGGGTGAGCAGTTCTTC.

This chain uses TRBV6-5 with TRBJ2-1, with 13 bases matching TRBD2. Losses at the gene ends were 4 bases for V and 8 bases for J; bases not matched to a gene: 5. Germline V gives CDR1 MNHEY, CDR2 SVGAGI. There are 15 residues in the CDR3. CDR3 sequence: CASSFTSGGAHEQFF. DNA of the CDR3: TGTGCCAGCAGTTTCACTAGCGGGGGGGCCCATGAGCAGTTCTTC.

This clone was detected once. The genes are TRBV7-2 and TRBJ1-1; the D is unclear. V lost 5 bases and J lost 1, with 8 bases in between. The CDR3 contains 13 residues. Germline lookup yields CDR1 SGHTA and CDR2 FQGNSA. DNA of the CDR3: TGTGCCAGCAGCCCAGGAGGGAACACTGAAGCTTTCTTT. This codes for CASSPGGNTEAFF.

J is TRBJ2-1 and V is TRBV4-3; 12 positions agree with TRBD2. This CDR3 is built from 15 residues. Germline V gene sequence: CDR1 LGHNA, CDR2 YSLEER. The V segment lost 2 bases and the J segment 6 bases; nucleotides outside the gene matches: 2. The CDR3, as DNA: TGCGCCAGCAGCCAACTAGCGGGAGGGGCCAATGAGCAGTTCTTC. Protein sequence: CASSQLAGGANEQFF.